This entry features one TCR beta chain sequence. Its specificity is unknown. The data originate from a study of OX40 agonist ivuxolimab in advanced cancers. At the level of the study: Melanoma, hepatocellular carcinoma, head and neck or renal cell cancer occurred in dose-escalation patients.

TCRdb keeps only in-frame clones here, not all; method: immunoSEQ multiplex PCR. The data contain tens of thousands of clones, 88% of them singletons. CDR1 is SGHRS and CDR2 is YFSETQ in the germline V gene. This CDR3 is 13 amino acids long. V was pared by 4 bases and J by 5 bases, with 2 bases of the junction left unmatched. Study conclusions and caveats: Expanded clones were, on average, more numerous in CD8+ T cells than in CD4+. The 0.1-3.0 mg/kg partial responders had among the lowest clonal expansion.

The receptor was isolated from an adult with an advanced solid tumor such as melanoma, head and neck, liver or kidney cancer. This material consisted of CD4+ or CD8+ T cells sorted from blood, taken in a trial of the OX40 agonist ivuxolimab. The rearrangement links TRBV5-1 to TRBJ1-4; 7 bases are a match to TRBD1. The CDR3 loop reads CASSQGENEKLFF. For the CDR3, the DNA is TGCGCCAGCAGCCAGGGGGAAAATGAAAAACTGTTTTTT.